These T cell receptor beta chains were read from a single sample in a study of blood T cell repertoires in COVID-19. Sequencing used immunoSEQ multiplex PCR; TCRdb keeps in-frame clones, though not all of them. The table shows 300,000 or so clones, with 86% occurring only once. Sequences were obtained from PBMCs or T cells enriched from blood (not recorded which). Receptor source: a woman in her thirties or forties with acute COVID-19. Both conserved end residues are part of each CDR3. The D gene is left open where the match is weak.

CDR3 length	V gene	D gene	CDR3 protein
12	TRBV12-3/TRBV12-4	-	CASSPLRLGIYF
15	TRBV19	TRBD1	CASRRDRGWNTEAFF
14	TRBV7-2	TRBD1	CASSIGQGNQPQHF
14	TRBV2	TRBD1	CASRPTQGAAGYTF
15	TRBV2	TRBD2	CASSELAGARGTQYF
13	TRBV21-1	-	CARGGTGQETQYF
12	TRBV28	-	CASSLDRNEQYF
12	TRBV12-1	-	CASSNLSTEAFF
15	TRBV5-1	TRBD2	CASSPKGRGYSEQFF
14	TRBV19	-	CASSQEQFNYGYTF
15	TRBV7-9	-	CASSTRGEARDGYTF
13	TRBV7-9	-	CASSWTENTEAFF
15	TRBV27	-	CASSRAGAVGNTIYF
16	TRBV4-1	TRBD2	CASSQGSGTGSYEQYF
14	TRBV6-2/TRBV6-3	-	CASSPSGFYNEQFF
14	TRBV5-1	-	CASSSGTDTDTQYF
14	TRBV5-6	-	CASSFRRVNTEAFF
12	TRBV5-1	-	CASTDNQETQYF
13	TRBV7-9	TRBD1	CASSPRDSVRAFF
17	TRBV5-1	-	CASSREPAGRGILEQYF
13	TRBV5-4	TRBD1	CASSFRGRYGYTF
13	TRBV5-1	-	CASSLTSSYEQYF
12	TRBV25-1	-	CASSESWTEAFF
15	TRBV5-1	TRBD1	CASSLNHWTGAGYTF
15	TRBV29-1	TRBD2	CSVGHRLADRAEQYF
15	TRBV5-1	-	CASSFGVGRTGELFF
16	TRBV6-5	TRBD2	CASSYSLAGGTDTQYF
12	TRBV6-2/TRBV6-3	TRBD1	CASSNSDRAAFF
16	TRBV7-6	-	CASSLVERGIRETQYF
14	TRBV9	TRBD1	CASSAGQGNYGYTF
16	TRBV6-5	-	CASSYTSRVGGTEAFF
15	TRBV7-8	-	CASSLAGGRNYGYTF
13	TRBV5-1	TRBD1	CASSLGQGIEAFF
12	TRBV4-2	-	CASSQDQWGYTF
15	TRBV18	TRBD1	CASSTRQGPNTEAFF
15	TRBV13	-	CASSRGKLAKNIQYF
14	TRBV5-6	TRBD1	CASSFRDRSQPQHF
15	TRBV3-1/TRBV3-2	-	CASSATTETNEKLFF
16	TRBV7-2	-	CASSLAGGGTSEKLFF
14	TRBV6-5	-	CASGPLGAGSGYTF
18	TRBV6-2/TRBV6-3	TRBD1	CASSYPSQGVDSNQPQHF
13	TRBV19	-	CASYGGGGSPLHF
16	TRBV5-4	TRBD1	CASSSGTAFSGNTIYF
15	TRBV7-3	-	CASSSDGGPSYEQYF
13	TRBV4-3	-	CASSRESGSEAFF
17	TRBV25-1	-	CASRDTGQSSGANVLTF
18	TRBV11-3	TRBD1	CASTFRAGTEIAKNIQYF
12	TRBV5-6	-	CASSLTGYTQYF
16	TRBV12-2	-	CASRSDSGSSYNEQFF
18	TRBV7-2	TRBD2	CASSLASGSSGIIYEQYF
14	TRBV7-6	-	CASSYRTEDYEQYF
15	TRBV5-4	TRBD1	CASSIHRGGVTEAFF
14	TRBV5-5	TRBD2	CASRSSGFTDTQYF
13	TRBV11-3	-	CASSRAAPGEQYF
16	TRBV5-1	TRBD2	CASSSAASGIAYEQYF
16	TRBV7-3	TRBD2	CASSHLAGGRYNEQFF
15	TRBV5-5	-	CASSWGHHLSYEQYF
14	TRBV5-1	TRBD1	CASSLGGQAAEAFF